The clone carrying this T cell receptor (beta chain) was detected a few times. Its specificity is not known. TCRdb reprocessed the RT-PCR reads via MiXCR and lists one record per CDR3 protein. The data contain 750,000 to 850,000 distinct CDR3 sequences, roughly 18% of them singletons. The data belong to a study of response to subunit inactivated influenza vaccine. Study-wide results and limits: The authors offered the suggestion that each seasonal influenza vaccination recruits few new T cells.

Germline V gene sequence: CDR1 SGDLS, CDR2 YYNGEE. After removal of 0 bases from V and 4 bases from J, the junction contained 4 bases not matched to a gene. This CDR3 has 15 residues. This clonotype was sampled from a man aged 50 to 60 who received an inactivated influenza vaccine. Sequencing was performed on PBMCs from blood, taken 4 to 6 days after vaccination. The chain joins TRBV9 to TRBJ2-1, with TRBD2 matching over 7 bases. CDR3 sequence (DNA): TGTGCCAGCAGCGTAGGGACTAGAACTTACAATGAGCAGTTCTTC. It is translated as CASSVGTRTYNEQFF.